A selection of T cell receptor beta chains follows, all from one sample in a study of T cell changes during pregnancy in multiple sclerosis. TCRdb's copy holds only in-frame clones and misses some; the assay was immunoSEQ multiplex PCR. The data show nearly 80,000 clones, roughly 92% seen once. Sequenced here: CD4+ T cells from peripheral blood mononuclear cells, sampled before pregnancy. Receptors were obtained from a female donor with multiple sclerosis, enrolled in a pregnancy study. Both conserved end residues are part of each CDR3. The D gene is left open where the match is weak. A clone size is listed for some rows: how often the clone was seen (once, few, many), or a class if it is expanded.

clone_size,j_call,v_call,d_call,cdr3_aa,cdr3_nt
NA,TRBJ1-4,TRBV18,TRBD1,CASSPPQGGNEKLFF,TGTGCCAGCTCACCACCACAGGGGGGAAATGAAAAACTGTTTTTT
NA,TRBJ2-7,TRBV7-8,NA,CASSYPPGQIYEQYF,TGTGCCAGCAGCTACCCGCCGGGACAAATCTACGAGCAGTACTTC
NA,TRBJ2-1,TRBV7-2,TRBD2,CASSYRGVGTYNEQFF,TGTGCCAGCAGCTACCGGGGGGTAGGGACCTACAATGAGCAGTTCTTC
NA,TRBJ2-7,TRBV25-1,TRBD1,CASNQGAGEQYF,TGTGCCAGCAACCAGGGGGCTGGCGAGCAGTACTTC
NA,TRBJ2-3,TRBV19,NA,CASSIVGRPDTQYF,TGTGCCAGTAGTATAGTTGGGAGGCCAGATACGCAGTATTTT
once,TRBJ2-2,TRBV6-1,TRBD2,CASSELAGLAYGGELFF,TGTGCCAGCAGTGAGCTCGCGGGACTAGCATATGGCGGGGAGCTGTTTTTT
NA,TRBJ1-5,TRBV19,NA,CASSNPRSSNQPQHF,TGTGCCAGTAGTAACCCGCGAAGCAGCAATCAGCCCCAGCATTTT
NA,TRBJ2-2,TRBV5-1,NA,CATSRGGGELFF,TGCGCCACCTCCAGGGGCGGCGGGGAGCTGTTTTTT
NA,TRBJ2-1,TRBV30,TRBD1,CAWSLGQSYNEQFF,TGTGCCTGGAGTTTGGGACAGAGCTACAATGAGCAGTTCTTC
NA,TRBJ1-2,TRBV19,NA,CASTPGRVNYGYTF,TGTGCCAGTACCCCCGGGCGGGTTAACTATGGCTACACCTTC
NA,TRBJ1-3,TRBV2,TRBD1,CASSTTGGSGNTIYF,TGTGCCAGCAGTACGACAGGGGGCTCAGGAAACACCATATATTTT
NA,TRBJ2-7,TRBV7-9,NA,CASSPHTGYEQYF,TGTGCCAGCAGCCCACACACAGGCTACGAGCAGTACTTC
NA,TRBJ2-6,TRBV2,TRBD1,CASSGAKGTGGFGANVLTF,TGTGCCAGCAGTGGGGCTAAGGGGACAGGGGGCTTTGGGGCCAACGTCCTGACTTTC
NA,TRBJ2-1,TRBV9,NA,CASSEPGLSNEQFF,TGTGCCAGCAGCGAGCCGGGACTTTCAAATGAGCAGTTCTTC
NA,TRBJ2-7,TRBV19,NA,CASSEQDTSYEQYF,TGTGCCAGTAGTGAACAGGACACGTCCTACGAGCAGTACTTC
NA,TRBJ2-7,TRBV14,TRBD1,CASSHNPGTGTYEQYF,TGTGCCAGCAGCCACAACCCCGGGACAGGAACCTACGAGCAGTACTTC
few,TRBJ1-1,TRBV19,TRBD1,CASSVTGLSTEAFF,TGTGCCAGTAGTGTGACAGGGCTTAGCACTGAAGCTTTCTTT
NA,TRBJ2-3,TRBV27,TRBD1,CASGQGASFTQYF,TGTGCCAGCGGACAGGGGGCGTCTTTTACGCAGTATTTT
NA,TRBJ1-5,TRBV6-1,NA,CASIEAGEHQPQHF,TGTGCCAGCATCGAAGCAGGGGAACACCAGCCCCAGCATTTT
NA,TRBJ2-5,TRBV7-2,TRBD2,CASSWLAARETQYF,TGTGCCAGCAGCTGGCTAGCGGCTCGAGAGACCCAGTACTTC
NA,TRBJ1-2,TRBV5-1,NA,CASSERRQGYGYTF,TGCGCCAGCAGCGAGCGCCGGCAGGGTTATGGCTACACCTTC
NA,TRBJ1-4,TRBV19,NA,CASGGRGTATNEKLFF,TGTGCCAGCGGGGGGCGGGGGACTGCGACTAATGAAAAACTGTTTTTT
NA,TRBJ1-5,TRBV19,NA,CASTPRDALNQPQHF,TGTGCCAGTACCCCCCGGGATGCCTTAAATCAGCCCCAGCATTTT
NA,TRBJ1-2,TRBV19,NA,CASSMGRYSSHGYTF,TGTGCCAGTAGTATGGGGCGGTATAGTTCTCATGGCTACACCTTC
NA,TRBJ1-2,TRBV10-3,TRBD1,CAITDRGFYGYTF,TGTGCCATCACTGACAGGGGATTCTATGGCTACACCTTC
NA,TRBJ1-1,TRBV6-6,NA,CASSYSSKGGTEAFF,TGTGCCAGCAGTTACTCGTCAAAAGGGGGCACTGAAGCTTTCTTT